This TCR beta chain stems from a study of blood T cell repertoires in COVID-19. Study details: The samples span acute and convalescent COVID-19 from the United States, Italy and Spain. Sources were T cells, B-cell-depleted T cells, or PBMCs; the material itself was cDNA or gDNA.

How the authors handled the data: The authors estimated nucleated cell counts from reference gene primer amplification. Repertoires were generated with immunoSEQ multiplex PCR, while TCRdb's copy carries only in-frame clones and drops some. V, J and clone size are those of that table, while D and trimming were read from the DNA. The repertoire holds under 350,000 clones, with around nine tenths as singletons. Germline V gene sequence: CDR1 MNHEY, CDR2 SVGAGI. The junction had 8 bases not matched to a gene; V was cut back by 10 bases and J by 5 bases. CDR3 length: 14 residues. This receptor was taken from a man in his 70s with acute or convalescent COVID-19. Input material: peripheral blood. The gene calls are TRBV6-5 and TRBJ2-7; 13 bases line up with TRBD2. The CDR3 DNA reads TGTGCCATTCGGACTAGCGGGGGTATAGACGAGCAGTACTTC. Translating gives CAIRTSGGIDEQYF.